These T cell receptor beta chains were read from a single sample in a study of cytomegalovirus exposure and HLA in healthy donors. The repertoire was sequenced with immunoSEQ multiplex PCR; TCRdb's copy has only in-frame clones and lacks some. The sample yields roughly 130,000 clones, around 83% seen once. Material for sequencing was PBMCs. These receptors came from a woman in her late teens or twenties in good health and CMV-seropositive. The CDR3 runs from the conserved cysteine through the conserved F or W. The size of a clone is reported for some rows only, either as once, few or many, or as a class for expanded clones.

abundance	v_gene	len	CDR3aa
NA	TRBV6-5	15	CASSYSNRALYEQYF
NA	TRBV28	14	CASSHGVPPYGYTF
once	TRBV27	14	CASSLGTGYNEQFF
NA	TRBV7-2	12	CASSVPSDTQYF
NA	TRBV7-6	15	CASSSLGADTDTQYF
NA	TRBV11-3	17	CASSLGDWRGWEDTQYF
NA	TRBV28	15	CASSSLSGGLNEQFF
NA	TRBV2	14	CASAGVLSGNTIYF
NA	TRBV5-1	14	CASSGGQGREKLFF
few	TRBV11-3	15	CASSLRTGGTDTQYF
NA	TRBV30	12	CAWDGTSDTQYF
NA	TRBV5-6	15	CASSLTIRDSWGYTF
NA	TRBV6-6	13	CASSFSPHNEQFF
NA	TRBV6-4	16	CASSATSGDSYNEQFF
NA	TRBV5-1	12	CASSSLAGELFF
NA	TRBV28	14	CASSTGGPVSQQFF
NA	TRBV13	17	CASSSRFYRGGYNEQFF
NA	TRBV27	15	CASSSRDSMNQPQHF
few	TRBV28	17	CASSATARDRGTYGYTF
once	TRBV5-1	17	CASSWGGLAGYADTQYF
NA	TRBV11-2	14	CASRRGTSQETQYF
few	TRBV28	14	CASSFEGANEKLFF
NA	TRBV2	13	CASGVVRGQPQHF
NA	TRBV4-1	14	CASSHRQGAETQYF
NA	TRBV30	11	CAWKWGNEAFF
NA	TRBV4-1	13	CASSQDPGDTQYF
NA	TRBV13	12	CASSLGGFEQYF
few	TRBV19	14	CATSGGGNTGELFF
NA	TRBV5-1	13	CASSFTGPDTQYF
NA	TRBV2	15	CASSETLAGAYEQYF
NA	TRBV7-3	15	CASSLNLAGVNEQYF
NA	TRBV28	15	CASTARGGRGNEQFF
NA	TRBV6-4	13	CASSVEGADEQFF
few	TRBV28	16	CASSLAGGPMVTEAFF
NA	TRBV13	11	CASSRGGEAFF
NA	TRBV29-1	14	CSVGPGGSQETQYF
NA	TRBV6-5	13	CASRGGPGETQYF